These T cell receptor beta chains were read from a single sample in a study of blood T cell repertoires in COVID-19. Assay: immunoSEQ multiplex PCR; the TCRdb copy retains only in-frame clones and omits some. This sample has fewer than 250,000 clones, with approximately 90% found just once. Sample: peripheral blood. All receptors come from a man over 45 with acute or convalescent COVID-19. Both conserved end residues are part of each CDR3. The D gene is left open where the match is weak. Clone sizes are given selectively: once, few, many, or a class where the clone is expanded.

-	TRBV4-1	TRBJ1-3	-	CASSQDWTLSGNTIYF	TGCGCCAGCAGCCAAGACTGGACATTGTCTGGAAACACCATATATTTT
TRBD1	TRBV9	TRBJ2-1	-	CASSVRQGASNEQFF	TGTGCCAGCAGCGTTAGACAGGGGGCATCGAATGAGCAGTTCTTC
-	TRBV6-5	TRBJ2-3	-	CAAGVNPSTDTQYF	TGTGCCGCCGGGGTCAACCCTTCCACAGATACGCAGTATTTT
TRBD1	TRBV19	TRBJ1-2	-	CASSIWGPGTGDYGYTF	TGTGCCAGTAGTATTTGGGGGCCCGGGACAGGGGACTATGGCTACACCTTC
-	TRBV11-2	TRBJ2-7	-	CASSPNTGFYEQYF	TGTGCCAGCAGCCCAAATACAGGGTTTTACGAGCAGTACTTC
TRBD1	TRBV3-1/TRBV3-2	TRBJ1-6	-	CASSQYDRADNSPLHF	TGTGCCAGCAGCCAATATGACAGGGCTGACAATTCACCCCTCCACTTT
TRBD1	TRBV6-4	TRBJ2-1	-	CASSGDRADEQFF	TGTGCCAGCAGTGGGGACAGGGCGGATGAGCAGTTCTTC
-	TRBV10-1	TRBJ2-5	-	CASSESRGGLQETQYF	TGCGCCAGCAGTGAGTCAAGGGGGGGCCTTCAAGAGACCCAGTACTTC
TRBD1	TRBV6-1	TRBJ2-7	few	CASSEFGQDYEQYF	TGTGCCAGCAGTGAATTCGGACAGGACTACGAGCAGTACTTC
-	TRBV5-5	TRBJ2-7	-	CASSLSSTAIGYEQYF	TGTGCCAGCAGCTTGTCGTCGACAGCCATCGGCTACGAGCAGTACTTC
-	TRBV2	TRBJ1-2	-	CASSPPGVGYTF	TGTGCCAGCAGTCCCCCAGGGGTTGGCTACACCTTC
TRBD1	TRBV19	TRBJ1-2	-	CASTVTGAPGYTF	TGTGCCAGTACCGTAACAGGGGCCCCTGGCTACACCTTC
-	TRBV5-1	TRBJ2-7	-	CASSLPTGTTYEQYF	TGCGCCAGCAGCTTGCCGACCGGGACAACCTACGAGCAGTACTTC
TRBD1	TRBV11-3	TRBJ2-3	-	CASSVGQGSTDTQYF	TGTGCCAGCAGCGTGGGACAGGGGTCCACAGATACGCAGTATTTT
-	TRBV3-1/TRBV3-2	TRBJ2-7	-	CASSQGDTSIYEQYF	TGTGCCAGCAGCCAAGGGGACACAAGTATCTACGAGCAGTACTTC
-	TRBV10-1	TRBJ1-1	-	CASPEVGGPTEAFF	TGCGCCAGCCCCGAGGTCGGGGGGCCCACTGAAGCTTTCTTT
TRBD1	TRBV2	TRBJ1-2	once	CASGRDRGYGYTF	TGTGCCAGCGGCCGGGACAGGGGGTATGGCTACACCTTC
-	TRBV5-1	TRBJ1-2	once	CASSLGPNYGYTF	TGCGCCAGCAGCTTGGGGCCTAACTATGGCTACACCTTC
-	TRBV20-1	TRBJ1-1	-	CSASRQGYMNTEAFF	TGCAGTGCTAGTAGGCAGGGATACATGAACACTGAAGCTTTCTTT
TRBD1	TRBV4-1	TRBJ1-3	-	CASSQDRVPGNTIYF	TGCGCCAGCAGCCAGGACAGGGTGCCTGGAAACACCATATATTTT
-	TRBV12-5	TRBJ1-5	-	CASGLQGHPTSLQHF	TGTGCTAGTGGTTTGCAGGGACATCCAACAAGTCTCCAGCATTTT
-	TRBV10-3	TRBJ1-4	-	CAISERRAGPATNEKLFF	TGTGCCATCAGTGAGAGAAGGGCAGGGCCAGCAACTAATGAAAAACTGTTTTTT
TRBD1	TRBV18	TRBJ1-2	-	CASSPPIGQGFDGYTF	TGTGCCAGCTCACCCCCCATTGGACAGGGGTTCGATGGCTACACCTTC